This T cell receptor (beta chain) was recorded in a study of T-cell reconstitution after alpha-beta-depleted transplantation in children. Study-wide points: Some patients' high day-60 TCRbeta diversity was traced to surviving recipient T cells and thymic progenitors. Several hundred expanded graft clones reportedly were the source of alpha-beta T cells about two months after transplant.

Unique molecular identifiers were used to barcode this TCRbeta library. MiXCR, applied by TCRdb to the PCR reads, yields one record per CDR3 protein. The sample lists fewer than 750,000 distinct CDR3 sequences, around 23% occurring once. This CDR3 has 17 amino acids. Germline loops: CDR1 DFQATT, CDR2 SNEGSKA (reference sequence). V lost 0 bases and J lost 0; bases outside the gene matches: 7. Concerning this clonotype: Its matching antigen is unknown.

V gene TRBV20-1 combines with J gene TRBJ2-7; 11 positions agree with TRBD2. The clonotype originates from a boy less than two years old who had a stem cell transplant for acute myeloid leukemia, so the T cells may come from the graft donor. This specimen was PBMCs, mostly from graft donor cells, taken 360 days after TCRalphabeta/CD19-depleted stem cell transplant. The CDR3: CSARDAGGTSGSYEQYF. Written as DNA, the CDR3 is TGCAGTGCTAGAGATGCAGGGGGGACTAGCGGCTCCTACGAGCAGTACTTC.